This T cell receptor (beta chain) was sequenced during a study of blood T cell repertoires in COVID-19. Study-wide context: Sources were T cells, B-cell-depleted T cells, or PBMCs; the material itself was cDNA or gDNA.

The CDR3 spans 18 residues. V shed 5 bases, J shed 0 bases, and the junction held 11 bases outside the gene matches. Germline V gene sequence: CDR1 MDHEN, CDR2 SYDVKM. Assignment of participants to cohorts was predicated upon participant-reported clinical history. Two negative PCRs, clearance, or symptom resolution characterized the recovered Cohort 3 donors. Authors' data handling: Nucleated cell number was recorded as an estimate derived from reference gene primer amplification. The repertoire was sequenced with immunoSEQ multiplex PCR; TCRdb's copy has only in-frame clones and lacks some. That table is the source of V, J and clone size, and D and trimming were worked out from the DNA. The sample carries approximately 470,000 clones, roughly nine tenths recorded once. In this sample, this clone turned up once.

This rearrangement joins TRBV28 to TRBJ1-5; TRBD1 matches at 9 bases. The sequence was obtained from a woman younger than 35 who had recovered from COVID-19. Sample: PBMCs or T cells enriched from blood (not recorded which). The CDR3 here is CASSTPGTGSYSNQPQHF. Written as DNA, the CDR3 is TGTGCCAGCAGTACCCCCGGGACAGGGAGTTATAGCAATCAGCCCCAGCATTTT. The variable domain in full, with the rest retrieved from reference TRBV28 and TRBJ1-5, is DVKVTQSSRYLVKRTGEKVFLECVQDMDHENMFWYRQDPGLGLRLIYFSYDVKMKEKGDIPEGYSVSREKKERFSLILESASTNQTSMYLCASSTPGTGSYSNQPQHFGDGTRLSIL.